This passage covers 2 T cell receptor beta chains from one sample sequenced in a study of T cell clonality in common variable immunodeficiency. Sequencing was performed with immunoSEQ multiplex PCR; in TCRdb, only in-frame clones are kept and a portion is missing. The table lists roughly 57,000 clones, with no singletons. The sequenced material came from peripheral blood mononuclear cells. The source of these receptors is a person aged 18 to 70 in good health.

Ten or more counts support this clone. The missing CDR3 end, 3 residues past where the read stops, is filled in from the germline J gene. The chain has TRBV18 and TRBJ2-3; D is undetermined. V dropped 2 bases and J dropped 6 bases, with 9 bases sitting between them. The CDR3 sequence is 13 residues long. Germline CDR1 and CDR2: KGHSH and LQKENI. CDR3 bases read: TGTGCCAGCTCACCAAATATGCAGGATACG. Amino acid sequence: CASSPNMQDT. In full, the CDR3 reads CASSPNMQDTQYF.

This clone was observed at least ten times. The sequenced part of the CDR3 DNA is TGTGCCAGCAGCAGGACAGCTAATCAGCCC. Encoded protein: CASSRTANQP. The CDR3 in full is CASSRTANQPQHF. The rearrangement joins TRBV7-2 to TRBJ1-5; D is possibly TRBD1 (6 bases). The observed sequence ends 3 residues before the CDR3 terminus, with the missing tail filled in from the germline J gene. The CDR3 extends over 13 amino acids. Germline V gene lookup returns CDR1 SGHTA and CDR2 FQGNSA. Trimming shortened V by 5 bases and J by 4 bases, and 9 bases separated the two germline ends.